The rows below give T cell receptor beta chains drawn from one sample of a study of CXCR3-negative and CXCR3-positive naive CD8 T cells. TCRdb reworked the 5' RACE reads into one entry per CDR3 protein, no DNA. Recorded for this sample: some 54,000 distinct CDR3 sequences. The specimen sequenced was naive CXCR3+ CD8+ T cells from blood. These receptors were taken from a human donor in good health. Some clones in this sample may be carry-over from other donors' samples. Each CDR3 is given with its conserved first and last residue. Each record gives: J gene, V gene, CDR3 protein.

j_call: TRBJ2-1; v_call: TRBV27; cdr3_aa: CASSPRAAEQFF
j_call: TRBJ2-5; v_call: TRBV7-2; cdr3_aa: CASSVERTHPQETQYF
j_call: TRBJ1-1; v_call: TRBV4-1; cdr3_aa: CASSQDPGKGTEAFF
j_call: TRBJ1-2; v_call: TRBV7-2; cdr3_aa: CASSSSGTVYGYTF
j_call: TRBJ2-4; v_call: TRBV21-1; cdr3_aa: CASSSHWGQKNIQYF
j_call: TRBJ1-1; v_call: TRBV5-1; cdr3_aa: CASKRRGANTEAFF
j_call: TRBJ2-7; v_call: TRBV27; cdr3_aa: CASSSWADYEQYF
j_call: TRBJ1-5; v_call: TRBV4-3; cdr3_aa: CASSQAGFEGQPQHF
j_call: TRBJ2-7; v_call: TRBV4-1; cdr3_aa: CASSPTGAGYEQYF
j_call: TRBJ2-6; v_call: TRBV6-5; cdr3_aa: CASSYSLDHLGSGANVLTF
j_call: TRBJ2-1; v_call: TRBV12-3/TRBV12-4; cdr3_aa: CASTLLLAGGDNEQFF
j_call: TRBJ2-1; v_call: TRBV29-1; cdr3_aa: CSVERLDNEQFF
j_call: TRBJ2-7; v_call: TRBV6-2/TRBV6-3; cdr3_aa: CASSSHGGEQYF
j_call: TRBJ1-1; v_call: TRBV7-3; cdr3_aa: CASSLSVGANTEAFF
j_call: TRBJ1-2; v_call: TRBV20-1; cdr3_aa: CSATGTGNYGYTF
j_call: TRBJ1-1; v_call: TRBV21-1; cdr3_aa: CASSSPGQGGTEAFF
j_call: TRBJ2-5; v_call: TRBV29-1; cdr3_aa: CSVIGQNQETQYF
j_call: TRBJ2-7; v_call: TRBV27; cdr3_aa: CASSSTGFSYEQYF
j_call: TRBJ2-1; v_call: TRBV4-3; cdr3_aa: CASSRLAERYYSYNEQFF
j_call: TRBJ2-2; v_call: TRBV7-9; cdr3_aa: CASPGLRNTGELFF
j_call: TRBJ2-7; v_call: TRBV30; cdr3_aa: CATGLAGPYEQYF
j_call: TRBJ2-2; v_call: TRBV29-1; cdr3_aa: CSVEGGDRGGTGELFF
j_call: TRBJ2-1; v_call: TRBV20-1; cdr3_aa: CSAEPGYNEQFF
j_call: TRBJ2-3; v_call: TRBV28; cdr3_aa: CATRDTDTQYF
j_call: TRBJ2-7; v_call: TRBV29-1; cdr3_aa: CSAWDRGNEQYF
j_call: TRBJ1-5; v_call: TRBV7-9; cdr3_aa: CASSPLGGPNQPQHF
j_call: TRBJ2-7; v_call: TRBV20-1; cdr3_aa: CSARDPNEQYF
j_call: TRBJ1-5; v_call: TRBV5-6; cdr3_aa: CASSLGGANQPQHF
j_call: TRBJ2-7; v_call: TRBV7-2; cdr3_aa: CASSLLAGDNEQFF
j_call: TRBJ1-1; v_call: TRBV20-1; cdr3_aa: CSARWQGSIEAFF